Reported below is one T cell receptor beta chain. Its cognate antigen is unknown. PCR involved 60 Vbeta and 13 Jbeta primers. Here immunoSEQ multiplex PCR was the method, and the copy in TCRdb shows in-frame clones only, minus some. The sample carries more than 110,000 clones, 79% recorded once. This specimen belongs to a study of cytomegalovirus exposure and HLA in healthy donors. Study summary: About 85 million unique TCRs from HLA-typed donors were held in an early release of data. Regarding the study as a whole: A classifier reportedly called cytomegalovirus status with high sensitivity and specificity.

CDR3 size: 14 residues. V was trimmed by 4 bases and J by 6 bases, leaving 16 bases between them. Germline values: CDR1 SGHRS, CDR2 YFSETQ. This chain uses TRBV5-1 with TRBJ1-2; a weak D match, TRBD1 (6 bases). The sample was PBMCs. This clonotype was obtained from a female donor in good health and CMV-seronegative. This chain's CDR3 is CASSPTGNDHGYTF. In nucleotides, the CDR3 is TGCGCCAGCAGCCCCACAGGGAACGATCATGGCTACACCTTC.